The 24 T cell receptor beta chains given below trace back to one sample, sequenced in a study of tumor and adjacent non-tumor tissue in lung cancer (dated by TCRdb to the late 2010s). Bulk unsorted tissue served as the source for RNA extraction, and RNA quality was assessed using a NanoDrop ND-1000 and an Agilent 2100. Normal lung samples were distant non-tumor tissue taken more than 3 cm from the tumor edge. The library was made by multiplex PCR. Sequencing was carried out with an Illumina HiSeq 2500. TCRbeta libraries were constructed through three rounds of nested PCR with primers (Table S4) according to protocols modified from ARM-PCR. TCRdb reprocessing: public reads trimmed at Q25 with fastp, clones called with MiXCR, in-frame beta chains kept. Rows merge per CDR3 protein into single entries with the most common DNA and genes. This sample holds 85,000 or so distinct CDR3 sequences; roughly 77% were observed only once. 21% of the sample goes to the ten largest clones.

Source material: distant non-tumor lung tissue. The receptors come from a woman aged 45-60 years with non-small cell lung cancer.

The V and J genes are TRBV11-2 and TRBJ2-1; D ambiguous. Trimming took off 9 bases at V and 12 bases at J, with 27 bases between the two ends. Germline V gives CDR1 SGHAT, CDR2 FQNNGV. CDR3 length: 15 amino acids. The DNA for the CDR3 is TGTGCCAGGAGTTTAGATTACGGCGGTTGGCATGGGCAGTTCTTC. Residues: CARSLDYGGWHGQFF.

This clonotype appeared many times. CDR3: CASSGVRTSGRRTNTGELFF. The CDR3 nucleotides read TGTGCCAGCAGCGGGGTCCGGACTAGCGGGAGAAGGACGAACACCGGGGAGCTGTTTTTT. This chain uses TRBV2 with TRBJ2-2; 13 bases align to TRBD2. CDR1 is SNHLY and CDR2 is FYNNEI in the germline V gene. The CDR3 has 20 amino acids. V dropped 6 bases and J dropped 0; count of bases not matched to a gene: 13.

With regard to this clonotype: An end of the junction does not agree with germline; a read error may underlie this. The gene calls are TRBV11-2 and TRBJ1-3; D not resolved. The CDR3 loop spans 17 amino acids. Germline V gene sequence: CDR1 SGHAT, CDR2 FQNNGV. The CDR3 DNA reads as TGTGCAAGCAGCTTCTCTTTCGACCGATTCTCTGGGAACACCTTATATTTT. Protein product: CASSFSFDRFSGNTLYF.

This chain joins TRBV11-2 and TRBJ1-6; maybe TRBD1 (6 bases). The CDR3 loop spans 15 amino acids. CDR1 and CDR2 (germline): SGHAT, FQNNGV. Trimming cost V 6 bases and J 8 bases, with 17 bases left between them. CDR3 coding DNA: TGTGCCAGCAGACGGGACGGGGGCCCCGATTCACCCCTCCACTTT. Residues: CASRRDGGPDSPLHF.

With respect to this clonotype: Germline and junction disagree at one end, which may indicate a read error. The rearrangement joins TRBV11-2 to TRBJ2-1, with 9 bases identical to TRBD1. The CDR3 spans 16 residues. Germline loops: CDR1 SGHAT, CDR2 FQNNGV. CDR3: CASILEAGQGIDEQFF. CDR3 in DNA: TGTGCCAGCATCTTAGAGGCGGGACAGGGTATAGATGAGCAGTTCTTC. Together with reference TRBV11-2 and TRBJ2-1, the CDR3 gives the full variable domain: EAGVAQSPRYKIIEKRQSVAFWCNPISGHATLYWYQQILGQGPKLLIQFQNNGVVDDSQLPKDRFSAERLKGVDSTLKIQPAKLEDSAVYLCASILEAGQGIDEQFFGPGTRLTVL.

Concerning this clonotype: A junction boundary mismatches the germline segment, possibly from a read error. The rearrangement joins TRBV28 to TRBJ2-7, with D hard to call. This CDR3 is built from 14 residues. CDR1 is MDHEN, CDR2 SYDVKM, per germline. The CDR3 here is CASSSQGYAYEQHF. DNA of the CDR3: TGTGCCAGCAGTTCCCAAGGTTATGCCTACGAGCAGCACTTC.

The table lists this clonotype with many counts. The CDR3 here is CASRGPSLQPQHF. The CDR3 DNA reads TGTGCCAGCAGAGGGCCCTCGCTTCAGCCCCAGCATTTT. This rearrangement joins TRBV6-1 to TRBJ1-5; D is ambiguous. CDR3 length equals 13 residues. Germline V gene sequence: CDR1 MNHNS, CDR2 SASEGT. The germline V and J ends were trimmed by 6 bases and 6 bases, with 12 bases remaining between them.

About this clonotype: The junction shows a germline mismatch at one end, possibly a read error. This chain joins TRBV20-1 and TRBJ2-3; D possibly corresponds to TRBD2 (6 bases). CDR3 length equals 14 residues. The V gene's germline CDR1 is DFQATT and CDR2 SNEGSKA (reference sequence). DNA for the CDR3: TGCAGTACTAGAAGTAGCGGAATCACAGATACGCGGTATTTT. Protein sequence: CSTRSSGITDTRYF.

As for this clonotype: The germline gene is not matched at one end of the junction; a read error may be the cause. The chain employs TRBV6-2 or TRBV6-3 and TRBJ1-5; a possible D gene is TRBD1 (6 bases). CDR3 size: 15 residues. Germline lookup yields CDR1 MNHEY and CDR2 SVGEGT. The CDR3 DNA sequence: TGTGTCAGCAGTGTAGGGACGGGGGCGGGTCAGCCCCAGCATTTT. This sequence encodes CVSSVGTGAGQPQHF.

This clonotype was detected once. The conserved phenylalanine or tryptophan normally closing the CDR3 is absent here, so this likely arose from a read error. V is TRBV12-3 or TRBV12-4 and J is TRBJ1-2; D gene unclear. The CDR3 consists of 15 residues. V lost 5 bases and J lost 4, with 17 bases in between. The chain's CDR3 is CASSPNTETTYGYTI. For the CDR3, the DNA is TGTGCCAGCAGTCCAAATACAGAGACGACCTATGGCTACACCATC.

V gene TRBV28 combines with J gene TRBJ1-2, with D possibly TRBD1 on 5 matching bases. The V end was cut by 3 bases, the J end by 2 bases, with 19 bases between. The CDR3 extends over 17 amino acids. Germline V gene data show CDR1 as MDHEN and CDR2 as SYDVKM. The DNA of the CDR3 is TGTGCCAGCAGTTTTTGGGCTACATGGGGCAAAAACTATGGCTACACCTTC. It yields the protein CASSFWATWGKNYGYTF.

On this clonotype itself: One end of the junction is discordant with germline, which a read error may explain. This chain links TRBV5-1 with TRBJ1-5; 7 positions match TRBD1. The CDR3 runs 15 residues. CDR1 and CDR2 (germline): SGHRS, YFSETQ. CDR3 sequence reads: CASRLNGQDMQPQHF. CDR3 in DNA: TGCGCCAGCCGCTTGAATGGACAGGATATGCAGCCCCAGCATTTT.

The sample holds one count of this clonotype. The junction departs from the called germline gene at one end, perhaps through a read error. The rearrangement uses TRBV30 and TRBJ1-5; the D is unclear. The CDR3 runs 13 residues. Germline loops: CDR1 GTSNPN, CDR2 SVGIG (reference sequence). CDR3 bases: TGTGCTTGGAGTGCAGCAGACAATCAGCCCCAGCATTTT. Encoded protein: CAWSAADNQPQHF.

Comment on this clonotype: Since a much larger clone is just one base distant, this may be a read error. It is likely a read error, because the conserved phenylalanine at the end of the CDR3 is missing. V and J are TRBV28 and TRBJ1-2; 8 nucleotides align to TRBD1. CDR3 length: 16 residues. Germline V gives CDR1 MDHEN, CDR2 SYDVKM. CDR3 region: CTSSQGTITGGYGYTL. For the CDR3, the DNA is TGTACCAGCAGCCAGGGGACCATTACAGGGGGCTATGGCTACACCCTC.

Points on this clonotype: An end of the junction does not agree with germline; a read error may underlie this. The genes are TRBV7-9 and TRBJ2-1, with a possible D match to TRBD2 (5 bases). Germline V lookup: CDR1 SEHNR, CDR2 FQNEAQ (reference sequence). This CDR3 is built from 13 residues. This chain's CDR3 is CARSLDNGNEQLF. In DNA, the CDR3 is TGTGCCAGAAGCTTAGACAACGGGAATGAGCAGCTCTTC. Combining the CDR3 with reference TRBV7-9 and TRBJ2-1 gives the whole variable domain DTGVSQNPRHKITKRGQNVTFRCDPISEHNRLYWYRQTLGQGPEFLTYFQNEAQLEKSRLLSDRFSAERPKGSFSTLEIQRTEQGDSAMYLCARSLDNGNEQLFGPGTRLTVL.

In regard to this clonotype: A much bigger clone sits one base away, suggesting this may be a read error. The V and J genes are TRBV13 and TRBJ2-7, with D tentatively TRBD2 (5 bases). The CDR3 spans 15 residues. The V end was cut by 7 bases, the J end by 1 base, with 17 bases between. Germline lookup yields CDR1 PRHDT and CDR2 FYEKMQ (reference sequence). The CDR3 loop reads CASTLSGGASYEQYF. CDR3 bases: TGTGCCAGCACCCTCAGTGGAGGAGCGTCCTACGAGCAGTACTTC.

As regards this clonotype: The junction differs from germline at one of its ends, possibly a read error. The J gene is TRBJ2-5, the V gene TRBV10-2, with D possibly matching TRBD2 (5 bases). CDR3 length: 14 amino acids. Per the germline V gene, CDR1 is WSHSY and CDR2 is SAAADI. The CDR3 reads CASSVVATQETQYF. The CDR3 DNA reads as TGCGCCAGCAGTGTTGTAGCGACCCAAGAGACTCAGTACTTC.

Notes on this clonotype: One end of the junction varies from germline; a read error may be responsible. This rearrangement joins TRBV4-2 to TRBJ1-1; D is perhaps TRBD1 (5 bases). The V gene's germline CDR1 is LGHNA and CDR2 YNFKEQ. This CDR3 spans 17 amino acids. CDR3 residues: CASSQEPLGSLDIEAFF. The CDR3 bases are TGTGCCAGCAGTCAAGAACCCCTTGGGTCTCTGGACATTGAAGCTTTCTTT.

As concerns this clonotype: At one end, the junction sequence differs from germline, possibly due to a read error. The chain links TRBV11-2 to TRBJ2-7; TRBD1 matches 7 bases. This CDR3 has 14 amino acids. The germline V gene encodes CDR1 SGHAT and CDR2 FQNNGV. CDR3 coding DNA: TGTGCCACTAGCTTAGTTAGGGACAGCTACGGGCAGTACTTC. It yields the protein CATSLVRDSYGQYF.

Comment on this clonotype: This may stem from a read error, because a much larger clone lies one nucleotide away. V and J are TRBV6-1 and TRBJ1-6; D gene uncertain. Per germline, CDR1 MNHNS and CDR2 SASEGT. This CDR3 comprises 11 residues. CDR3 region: CVSRGNSPLHF. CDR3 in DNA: TGTGTCAGCAGAGGAAATTCACCCCTCCACTTT.

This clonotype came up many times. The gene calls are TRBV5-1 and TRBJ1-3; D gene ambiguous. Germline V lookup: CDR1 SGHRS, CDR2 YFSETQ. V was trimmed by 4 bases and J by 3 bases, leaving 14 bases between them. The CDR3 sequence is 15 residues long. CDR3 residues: CASSPLGGGGNTIYF. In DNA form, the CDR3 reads TGCGCCAGCAGCCCGCTGGGAGGTGGTGGAAACACCATATATTTT.

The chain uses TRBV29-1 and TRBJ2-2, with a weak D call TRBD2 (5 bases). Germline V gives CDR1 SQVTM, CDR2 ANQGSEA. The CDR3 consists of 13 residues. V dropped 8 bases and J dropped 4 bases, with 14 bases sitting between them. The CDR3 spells CSSRTCGTGELFF. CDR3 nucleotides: TGCAGCTCGAGGACTTGCGGCACCGGGGAGCTGTTTTTT.

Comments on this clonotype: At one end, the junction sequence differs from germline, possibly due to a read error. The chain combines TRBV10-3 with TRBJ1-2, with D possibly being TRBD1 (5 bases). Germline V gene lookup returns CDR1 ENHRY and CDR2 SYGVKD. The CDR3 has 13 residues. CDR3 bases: TGTGCCATCAGTGATGATAGGGAATGGGGCTACATCTTC. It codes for CAISDDREWGYIF.

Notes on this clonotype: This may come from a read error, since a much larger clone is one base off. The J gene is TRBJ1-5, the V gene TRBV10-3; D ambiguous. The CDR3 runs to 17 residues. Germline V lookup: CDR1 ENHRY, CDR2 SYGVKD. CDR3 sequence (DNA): TGTGCCGTCAGTGAGTCTCCCGGGAGAAACGGGAATCAGCCCCAGCATTTT. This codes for CAVSESPGRNGNQPQHF.